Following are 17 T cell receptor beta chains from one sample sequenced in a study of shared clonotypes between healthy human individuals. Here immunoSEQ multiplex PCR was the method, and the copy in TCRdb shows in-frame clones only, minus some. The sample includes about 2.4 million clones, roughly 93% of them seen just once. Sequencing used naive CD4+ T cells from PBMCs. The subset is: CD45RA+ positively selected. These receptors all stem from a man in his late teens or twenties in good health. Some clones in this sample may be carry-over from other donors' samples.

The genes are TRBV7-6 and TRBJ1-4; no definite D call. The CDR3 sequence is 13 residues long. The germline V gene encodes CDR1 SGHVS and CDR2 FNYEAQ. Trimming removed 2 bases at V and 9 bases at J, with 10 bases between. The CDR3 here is CASSLSRSKKLFF. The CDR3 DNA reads TGTGCCAGCAGCTTATCGAGGTCAAAAAAACTGTTTTTT.

The CDR3 DNA reads as TGTGCCAGCAGCTTATATCGGGCTCCATTCGCAGATACGCAGTATTTT. Translated, it gives CASSLYRAPFADTQYF. The rearrangement uses TRBV7-8 and TRBJ2-3; no firm D call. The V end lost 2 bases, the J end lost 4 bases, and 16 bases lay between the germline ends. Germline lookup yields CDR1 SGHVS and CDR2 FQNEAQ. The CDR3 has 16 residues.

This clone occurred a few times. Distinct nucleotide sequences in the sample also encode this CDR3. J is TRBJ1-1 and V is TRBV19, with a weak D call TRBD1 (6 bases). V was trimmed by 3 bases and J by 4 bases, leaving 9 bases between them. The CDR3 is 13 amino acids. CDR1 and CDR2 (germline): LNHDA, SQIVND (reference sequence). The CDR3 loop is CASSIQGSTEAFF. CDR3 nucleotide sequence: TGTGCCAGTAGTATCCAGGGGAGCACTGAAGCTTTCTTT. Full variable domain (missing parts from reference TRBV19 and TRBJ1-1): DGGITQSPKYLFRKEGQNVTLSCEQNLNHDAMYWYRQDPGQGLRLIYYSQIVNDFQKGDIAEGYSVSREKKESFPLTVTSAQKNPTAFYLCASSIQGSTEAFFGQGTRLTVV.

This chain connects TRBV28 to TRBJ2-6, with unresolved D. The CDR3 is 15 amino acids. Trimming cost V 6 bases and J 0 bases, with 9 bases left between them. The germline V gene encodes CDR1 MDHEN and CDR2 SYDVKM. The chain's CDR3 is CASRSVSSGANVLTF. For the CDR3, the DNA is TGTGCCAGCAGATCCGTTTCCTCTGGGGCCAACGTCCTGACTTTC.

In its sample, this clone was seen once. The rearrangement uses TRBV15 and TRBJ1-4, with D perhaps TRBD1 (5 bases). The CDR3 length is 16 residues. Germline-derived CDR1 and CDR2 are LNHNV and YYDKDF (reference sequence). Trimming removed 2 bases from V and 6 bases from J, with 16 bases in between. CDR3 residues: CATSRLNRKVDEKLFF. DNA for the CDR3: TGTGCCACCAGCAGATTGAACAGGAAGGTCGATGAAAAACTGTTTTTT.

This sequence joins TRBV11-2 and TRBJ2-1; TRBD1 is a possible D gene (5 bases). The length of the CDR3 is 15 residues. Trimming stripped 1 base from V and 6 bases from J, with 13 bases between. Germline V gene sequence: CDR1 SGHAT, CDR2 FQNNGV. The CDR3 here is CASSLVRGPRNEQFF. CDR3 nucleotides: TGTGCCAGCAGCTTAGTAAGGGGCCCACGCAATGAGCAGTTCTTC.

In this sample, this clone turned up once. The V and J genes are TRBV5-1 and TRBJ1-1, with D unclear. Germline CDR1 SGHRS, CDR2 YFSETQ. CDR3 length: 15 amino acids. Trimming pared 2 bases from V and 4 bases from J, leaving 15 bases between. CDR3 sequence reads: CASSLAGLSGTEAFF. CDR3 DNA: TGCGCCAGCAGCTTAGCGGGCTTAAGTGGCACTGAAGCTTTCTTT.

CDR3 sequence reads: CASKSGTVFSYEQYF. The CDR3 nucleotides read TGTGCCAGCAAGTCCGGGACAGTCTTCTCCTACGAGCAGTACTTC. The V gene is TRBV28, the J gene TRBJ2-7; 7 bases fit TRBD1. Per germline, CDR1 MDHEN and CDR2 SYDVKM. The CDR3 loop spans 15 amino acids. V lost 7 bases and J lost 0; bases outside the gene matches: 9. The full variable domain, completed using reference TRBV28 and TRBJ2-7, is DVKVTQSSRYLVKRTGEKVFLECVQDMDHENMFWYRQDPGLGLRLIYFSYDVKMKEKGDIPEGYSVSREKKERFSLILESASTNQTSMYLCASKSGTVFSYEQYFGPGTRLTVT.

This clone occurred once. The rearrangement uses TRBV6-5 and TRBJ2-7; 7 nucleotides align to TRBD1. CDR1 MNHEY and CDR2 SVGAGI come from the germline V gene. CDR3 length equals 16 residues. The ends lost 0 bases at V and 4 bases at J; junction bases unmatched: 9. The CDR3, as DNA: TGTGCCAGCAGTTACTCGTTTGAGGGGGCGCGGTACGAGCAGTACTTC. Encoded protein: CASSYSFEGARYEQYF.

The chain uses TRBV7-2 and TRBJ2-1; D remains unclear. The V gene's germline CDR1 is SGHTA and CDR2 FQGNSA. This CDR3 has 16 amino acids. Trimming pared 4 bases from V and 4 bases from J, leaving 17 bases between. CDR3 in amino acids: CASSSLGGVGYNEQFF. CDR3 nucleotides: TGTGCCAGCAGCTCTCTTGGTGGTGTTGGGTACAATGAGCAGTTCTTC.

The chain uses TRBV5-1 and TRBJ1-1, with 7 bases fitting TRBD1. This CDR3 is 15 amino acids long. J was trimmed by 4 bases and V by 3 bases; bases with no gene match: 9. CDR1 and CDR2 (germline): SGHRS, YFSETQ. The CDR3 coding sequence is TGCGCCAGCAGCTCATTACAGACAGGGTTCACTGAAGCTTTCTTT. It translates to CASSSLQTGFTEAFF. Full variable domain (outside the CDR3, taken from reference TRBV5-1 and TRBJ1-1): KAGVTQTPRYLIKTRGQQVTLSCSPISGHRSVSWYQQTPGQGLQFLFEYFSETQRNKGNFPGRFSGRQFSNSRSEMNVSTLELGDSALYLCASSSLQTGFTEAFFGQGTRLTVV.

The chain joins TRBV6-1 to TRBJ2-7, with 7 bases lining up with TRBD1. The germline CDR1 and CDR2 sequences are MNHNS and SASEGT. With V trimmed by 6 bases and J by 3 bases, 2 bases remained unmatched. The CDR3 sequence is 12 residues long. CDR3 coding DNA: TGTGCCAGCAGGGACAGGCGCTACGAGCAGTACTTC. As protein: CASRDRRYEQYF.

The CDR3 DNA follows: TGTGCCAGCAGTGAACTATACGGGACAGGGAGGGGGGAGCTGTTTTTT. Encoded protein: CASSELYGTGRGELFF. This rearrangement joins TRBV25-1 to TRBJ2-2; TRBD1 agrees at 9 bases. With V trimmed by 2 bases and J by 8 bases, 9 bases remained unmatched. This CDR3 region has 16 residues. Germline CDR1 reads MGHDK; CDR2 reads SYGVNS.

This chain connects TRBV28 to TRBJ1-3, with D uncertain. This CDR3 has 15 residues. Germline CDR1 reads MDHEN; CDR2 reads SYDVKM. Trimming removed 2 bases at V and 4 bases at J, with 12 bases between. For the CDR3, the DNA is TGTGCCAGCAGTTTAGTTTACGGATTGGGAAACACCATATATTTT. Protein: CASSLVYGLGNTIYF.

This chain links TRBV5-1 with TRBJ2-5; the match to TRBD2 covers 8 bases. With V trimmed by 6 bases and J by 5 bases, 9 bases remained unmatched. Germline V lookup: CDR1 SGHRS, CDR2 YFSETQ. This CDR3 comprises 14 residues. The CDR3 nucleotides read TGCGCCAGCAATAGCGGGGAGCTCGGGGAGACCCAGTACTTC. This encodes CASNSGELGETQYF.

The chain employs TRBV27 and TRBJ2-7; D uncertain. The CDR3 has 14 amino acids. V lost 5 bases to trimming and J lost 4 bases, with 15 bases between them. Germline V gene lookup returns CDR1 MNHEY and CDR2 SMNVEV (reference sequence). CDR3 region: CASSPNSLLYEQYF. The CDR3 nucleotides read TGTGCCAGCAGTCCCAACTCTCTGCTTTACGAGCAGTACTTC.

CDR3 coding DNA: TGCGCCAGCAGCCAACGGGCCGCAGATACGCAGTATTTT. This gives the protein CASSQRAADTQYF. This chain uses TRBV4-1 with TRBJ2-3; D unresolved. V was shortened by 2 bases and J by 4 bases, with 7 bases between the two germline ends. The length of the CDR3 is 13 residues. Germline V lookup: CDR1 MGHRA, CDR2 YSYEKL.